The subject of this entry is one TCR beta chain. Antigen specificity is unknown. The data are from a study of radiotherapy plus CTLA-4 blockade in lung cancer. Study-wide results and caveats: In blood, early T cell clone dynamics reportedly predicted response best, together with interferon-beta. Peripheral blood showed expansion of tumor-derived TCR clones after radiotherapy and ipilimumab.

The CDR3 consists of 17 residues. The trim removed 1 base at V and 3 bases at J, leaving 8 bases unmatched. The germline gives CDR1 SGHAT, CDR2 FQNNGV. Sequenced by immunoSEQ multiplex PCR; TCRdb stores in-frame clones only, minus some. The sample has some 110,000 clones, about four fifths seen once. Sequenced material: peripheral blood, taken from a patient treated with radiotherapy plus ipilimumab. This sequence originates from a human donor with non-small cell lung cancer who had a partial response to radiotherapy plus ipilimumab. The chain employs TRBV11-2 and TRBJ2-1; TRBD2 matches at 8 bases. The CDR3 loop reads CASSLASLTSVYNEQFF. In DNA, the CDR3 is TGTGCCAGCAGCTTAGCATCGCTGACTAGCGTCTACAATGAGCAGTTCTTC.